This TCR beta chain was documented in a study of cytomegalovirus exposure and HLA in healthy donors. The V end was cut by 3 bases, the J end by 0 bases, with 10 bases between. This CDR3 is 15 amino acids long. Germline CDR1 is SGHTA and CDR2 is FQGNSA. Both 60 Vbeta primers and 13 Jbeta primers went into the PCR. Per the original data handling: A later analysis counted 65 million to 80 million unique TCR beta chains, roughly 11 million shared. Libraries were prepared by immunoSEQ multiplex PCR; TCRdb keeps only in-frame clonotypes and omits some of them. The V and J calls and the clone size are those of that table, but D and trimming were determined from the DNA. The sample yields some 89,000 clones, roughly 85% seen once.

This sequence joins TRBV7-2 and TRBJ2-3; D is undetermined. This sequence was found in a man between 40 and 49 years old in good health and CMV-seropositive. Sequenced sample: PBMCs. CDR3 DNA: TGTGCCAGCAGCTTGTCCCAGTATAGCACAGATACGCAGTATTTT. This translates into CASSLSQYSTDTQYF.